The source of this T cell receptor beta chain is a study of long-term antiretroviral therapy in people with HIV. Germline trimming cut 0 bases from V and 7 bases from J; bases unmatched to any gene: 5. Germline values: CDR1 MNHEY, CDR2 SVGAGI. The CDR3 has 14 residues. Investigators performed immunoSEQ version v3.0 at survey level. Using immunoSEQ multiplex PCR, the repertoire was profiled, and TCRdb retains in-frame clones only, with some absent. Altogether some 40,000 clones are present, 94% being singletons, with the ten largest covering under 2.5%. The TCR sequence derives from a man aged 25-40 years with HIV. The rearrangement links TRBV6-5 to TRBJ1-1; TRBD1 agrees at 7 bases. Sequenced here: unsorted PBMCs, sampled just over 9 years after starting antiretroviral therapy. The CDR3 sequence: CASSYSGQIIEAFF. The DNA of the CDR3 is TGTGCCAGCAGTTACTCGGGACAGATTATTGAAGCTTTCTTT.